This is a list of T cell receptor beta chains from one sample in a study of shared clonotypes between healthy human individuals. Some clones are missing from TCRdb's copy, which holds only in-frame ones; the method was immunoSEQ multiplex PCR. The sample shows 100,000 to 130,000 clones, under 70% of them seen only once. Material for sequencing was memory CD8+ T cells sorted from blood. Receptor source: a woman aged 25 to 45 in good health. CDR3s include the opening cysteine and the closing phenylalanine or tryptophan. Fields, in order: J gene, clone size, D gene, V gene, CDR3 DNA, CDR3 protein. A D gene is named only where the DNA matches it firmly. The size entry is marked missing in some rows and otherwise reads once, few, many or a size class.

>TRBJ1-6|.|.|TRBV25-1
TGTGCCAGCATGGGGCGCGGTAATTCACCCCTCCACTTT
CASMGRGNSPLHF
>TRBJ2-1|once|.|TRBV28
TGTGCCAGCAGTCTCTACTATTCCCTCTCCTACAATGAGCAGTTCTTC
CASSLYYSLSYNEQFF
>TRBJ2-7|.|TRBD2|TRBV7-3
TGTGCCAGCAGCTTAGGACCGGGGGGACCTGGCTACGAGCAGTACTTC
CASSLGPGGPGYEQYF
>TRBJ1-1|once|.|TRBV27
TGTGCCAGCAGTTTGAGGGGGGCGGGGTCGGAAGCTTTCTTT
CASSLRGAGSEAFF
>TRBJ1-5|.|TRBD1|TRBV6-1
TGTGCCAGCAGTGAAGAGGTGACAGGGTCTCAGCCCCAGCATTTT
CASSEEVTGSQPQHF
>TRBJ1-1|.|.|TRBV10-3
TGTGCCATCAGGGTAGGGAACACTGAAGCTTTCTTT
CAIRVGNTEAFF
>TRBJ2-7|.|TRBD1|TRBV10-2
TGCGCCAGCAGCACAGGGGGCAGTGACGAGCAGTACTTC
CASSTGGSDEQYF
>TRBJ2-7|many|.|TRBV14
TGTGCCAGCAGCAATGGACTATGGGCCTACGAGCAGTACTTC
CASSNGLWAYEQYF
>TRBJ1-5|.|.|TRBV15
TGTGCCACCGCCAAAGAGGTCCGTGATCAGCCCCAGCATTTT
CATAKEVRDQPQHF
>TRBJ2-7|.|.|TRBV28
TGTGCCAGCGGAGAACGAGGAGGGAAACCTAACTACGAGCAGTACTTC
CASGERGGKPNYEQYF
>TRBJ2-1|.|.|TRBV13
TGTGCCAGCAGCTCCCCGGACGAAGCTATAGATGAGCAGTTCTTC
CASSSPDEAIDEQFF
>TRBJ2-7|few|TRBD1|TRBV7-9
TGTGCCAGCAGCACTAGACAGGGCTACGAGCAGTACTTC
CASSTRQGYEQYF
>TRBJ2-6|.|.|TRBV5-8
TGTGCCAGCAGCTTGGATGGGGGCTCTGGGGCCAACGTCCTGACTTTC
CASSLDGGSGANVLTF
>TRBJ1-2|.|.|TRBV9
TGTGCCAGCAGCGTAGCGAGGGGTTGCTACACCTTC
CASSVARGCYTF
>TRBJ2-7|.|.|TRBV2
TGTGCCAGCAGCATGGCCGGGGAGAACTACGAGCAGTACTTC
CASSMAGENYEQYF
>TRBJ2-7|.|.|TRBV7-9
TGTGCCGGGGGGAAAAAGTACGAGCAGTACTTC
CAGGKKYEQYF
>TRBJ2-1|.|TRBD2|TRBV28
TGTGCCAGCCTCCCGGGACTAGCGGGGGAGCTCCCCTACAATGAGCAGTTCTTC
CASLPGLAGELPYNEQFF
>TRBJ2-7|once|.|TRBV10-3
TGTGCCATCAGTGAGTCGGGGGGACTCACCTACGAGCAGTACTTC
CAISESGGLTYEQYF
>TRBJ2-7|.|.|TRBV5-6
TGTGCCAGCAGCTTGGGGGATGGCGAGCAGTACTTC
CASSLGDGEQYF
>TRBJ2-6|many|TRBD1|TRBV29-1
TGCAGCGTCTCGGGACAGCCCTCTGGGGCCAACGTCCTGACTTTC
CSVSGQPSGANVLTF
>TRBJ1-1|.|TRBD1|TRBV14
TGTGCCAGCAGCCGGAGGACAGGGGCAGCTTTCTTT
CASSRRTGAAFF
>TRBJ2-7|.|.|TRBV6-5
TGTGCCAGCAGTAGACGCGGAGACGGCGTCTACGAGCAGTACTTC
CASSRRGDGVYEQYF
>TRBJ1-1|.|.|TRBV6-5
TGTGCCAGCAGTTTCGGGGGGCAGAACACTGAAGCTTTCTTT
CASSFGGQNTEAFF
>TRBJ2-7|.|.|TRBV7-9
TGTGCCAGCAGCTTTTCTGACGAGCAGTACTTC
CASSFSDEQYF
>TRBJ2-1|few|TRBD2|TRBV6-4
TGTGCCAGCAGACGAAACGACCTAGCGGGAGGCGACAATGAGCAGTTCTTC
CASRRNDLAGGDNEQFF
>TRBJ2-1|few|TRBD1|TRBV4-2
TGTGCCAGCAGCCAAGATCCGGGGACAGGGATCAATGAGCAGTTCTTC
CASSQDPGTGINEQFF
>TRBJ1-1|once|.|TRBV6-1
TGTGCCAGCAGGAAAACAGAGAACACTGAAGCTTTCTTT
CASRKTENTEAFF
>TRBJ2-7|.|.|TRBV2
TGTGCCAGCAGTGAATCAACTGGACCCGTTGAGTACGAGCAGTACTTC
CASSESTGPVEYEQYF
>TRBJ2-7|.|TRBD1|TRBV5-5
TGTGCCAGCAGCTTGGTTTTGGGACAGGGGGCACGGCAGTACTTC
CASSLVLGQGARQYF
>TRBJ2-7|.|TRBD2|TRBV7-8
TGTGCCAGCAGCCAAGGGCTAGCGGGAGAAGGGTACGAGCAGTACTTC
CASSQGLAGEGYEQYF